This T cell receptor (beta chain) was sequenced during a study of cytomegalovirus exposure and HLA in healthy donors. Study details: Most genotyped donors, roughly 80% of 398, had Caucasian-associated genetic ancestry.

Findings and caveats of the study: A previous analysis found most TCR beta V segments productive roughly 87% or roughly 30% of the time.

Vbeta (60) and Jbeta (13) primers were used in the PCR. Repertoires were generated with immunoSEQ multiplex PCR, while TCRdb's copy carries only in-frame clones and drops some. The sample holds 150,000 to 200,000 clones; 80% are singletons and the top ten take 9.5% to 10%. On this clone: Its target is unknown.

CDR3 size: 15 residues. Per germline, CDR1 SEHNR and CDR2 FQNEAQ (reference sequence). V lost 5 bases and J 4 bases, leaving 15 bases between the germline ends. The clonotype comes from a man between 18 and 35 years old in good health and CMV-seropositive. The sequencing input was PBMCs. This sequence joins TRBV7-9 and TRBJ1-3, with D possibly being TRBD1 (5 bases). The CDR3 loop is CASSPSRGVGNTIYF. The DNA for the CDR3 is TGTGCCAGCAGCCCTTCCCGGGGGGTCGGAAACACCATATATTTT.